Following are 20 T cell receptor beta chains from one sample sequenced in a study of T cells in localized non-small cell lung cancer. Using immunoSEQ multiplex PCR, the repertoire was profiled, and TCRdb retains in-frame clones only, with some absent. The sample consists of roughly 8,400 clones, just over 90% of them appearing once. The sample here was peripheral blood mononuclear cells, taken before any cancer treatment. Source of these receptors: a male donor at least 60 years old with stage II lung adenocarcinoma.

The rearrangement links TRBV5-1 to TRBJ1-2; D might be TRBD1 (5 bases). The CDR3 totals 13 residues. Germline V gene sequence: CDR1 SGHRS, CDR2 YFSETQ. The V end lost 4 bases, the J end lost 4 bases, and 11 bases lay between the germline ends. CDR3 amino acids: CASSLGTGYGYTF. The CDR3 bases are TGCGCCAGCAGCCTCGGGACTGGCTATGGCTACACCTTC.

This chain connects TRBV7-2 to TRBJ2-2; D possibly uses TRBD1 or TRBD2 (6 bases each). The CDR3 contains 15 residues. Looked up from germline, CDR1 is SGHTA and CDR2 is FQGNSA. With 7 bases removed from V and 4 bases from J, the gap between germline ends came to 16 bases. Here the CDR3 reads CASKRPGAGTGELFF. The CDR3 nucleotides read TGTGCCAGCAAACGCCCGGGGGCGGGCACCGGGGAGCTGTTTTTT.

This clone was observed once. The CDR3 sequence: CASRGPRDFHVGYTF. As DNA, the CDR3 is TGTGCCAGTAGGGGACCTAGGGATTTTCATGTAGGCTACACCTTC. The J gene is TRBJ1-2, the V gene TRBV19, with D perhaps matching TRBD1 (5 bases). V gave up 6 bases and J gave up 8 bases, with 22 bases separating them. Germline CDR1 LNHDA, CDR2 SQIVND (reference sequence). This CDR3 has 15 amino acids.

The CDR3 sequence: CASSTGSGVNEQFF. CDR3 DNA: TGTGCCAGTAGTACGGGCAGTGGGGTGAATGAGCAGTTCTTC. This chain links TRBV19 with TRBJ2-1; D is ambiguous. This CDR3 comprises 14 residues. Germline lookup yields CDR1 LNHDA and CDR2 SQIVND (reference sequence). V lost 4 bases, J lost 7 bases, and 14 bases lay in between.

The chain uses TRBV7-2 and TRBJ2-1; D is possibly TRBD2 (7 bases). The CDR3 spans 15 residues. Trimming removed 3 bases from V and 0 bases from J, with 9 bases in between. The germline gives CDR1 SGHTA, CDR2 FQGNSA. The CDR3 is CASSLGGASYNEQFF. DNA of the CDR3: TGTGCCAGCAGCTTGGGGGGGGCCTCCTACAATGAGCAGTTCTTC.

The DNA of the CDR3 is TGTGCCAGCACCTTCTCATTGGACAATGAGCAGTTCTTC. Its translation: CASTFSLDNEQFF. V is TRBV11-2 and J is TRBJ2-1; D gene ambiguous. The CDR3 is 13 amino acids. Trimming removed 7 bases from V and 5 bases from J, with 12 bases in between. In germline, CDR1 is SGHAT, CDR2 FQNNGV.

V gene TRBV19 combines with J gene TRBJ2-3; D is unresolved. The CDR3 covers 12 residues. Germline loops: CDR1 LNHDA, CDR2 SQIVND (reference sequence). The V end was cut by 6 bases, the J end by 5 bases, with 9 bases between. CDR3 DNA: TGTGCCAGTAGAGTAAGTGGAGATACGCAGTATTTT. This translates into CASRVSGDTQYF.

The J gene is TRBJ2-5, the V gene TRBV2; 9 bases are a match to TRBD1. J lost 7 bases, V lost 6 bases, and 9 bases had no gene match. CDR1 is SNHLY, CDR2 FYNNEI, per germline. The CDR3 has 14 amino acids. CDR3 nucleotides: TGTGCCAGCAGCCCCGGGACAGGGCGAGGGACCCAGTACTTC. Its protein is CASSPGTGRGTQYF.

The chain is built from TRBV18 and TRBJ1-5; D is undetermined. From germline, CDR1 is KGHSH and CDR2 LQKENI. The ends were cut back, 3 bases at V and 4 bases at J, with 4 bases in the middle. The CDR3 is made up of 12 amino acids. Written as DNA, the CDR3 is TGTGCCAGCTCACCGGGGAATCAGCCCCAGCATTTT. Protein: CASSPGNQPQHF. Filled out from reference TRBV18 and TRBJ1-5, the complete variable domain reads NAGVMQNPRHLVRRRGQEARLRCSPMKGHSHVYWYRQLPEEGLKFMVYLQKENIIDESGMPKERFSAEFPKEGPSILRIQQVVRGDSAAYFCASSPGNQPQHFGDGTRLSIL.

The rearrangement joins TRBV11-2 to TRBJ1-6, with TRBD1 as a possible D gene (6 bases). CDR1 SGHAT and CDR2 FQNNGV come from the germline V gene. The CDR3 is made up of 19 amino acids. Trimming cost V 0 bases and J 2 bases, with 17 bases left between them. The CDR3 loop is CASSLDQGWERTYNSPLHF. The CDR3, as DNA: TGTGCCAGCAGCTTAGATCAGGGGTGGGAGAGGACCTATAATTCACCCCTCCACTTT. Together with reference TRBV11-2 and TRBJ1-6, the CDR3 gives the full variable domain: EAGVAQSPRYKIIEKRQSVAFWCNPISGHATLYWYQQILGQGPKLLIQFQNNGVVDDSQLPKDRFSAERLKGVDSTLKIQPAKLEDSAVYLCASSLDQGWERTYNSPLHFGNGTRLTVT.

The gene calls are TRBV5-4 and TRBJ2-7, with 7 bases fitting TRBD1. The V gene's germline CDR1 is SGHNT and CDR2 YYREEE (reference sequence). V lost 3 bases to trimming and J lost 0 bases; unmatched junction nucleotides: 9. This CDR3 spans 16 amino acids. CDR3 nucleotide sequence: TGTGCCAGCAGCTCGTGGACAGGCCTTAGCTCCTACGAGCAGTACTTC. Translation: CASSSWTGLSSYEQYF.

This chain connects TRBV6-6 to TRBJ1-5; D might be TRBD1 (6 bases). This CDR3 has 11 amino acids. Trimming pared 6 bases from V and 15 bases from J, leaving 15 bases between. Germline values: CDR1 MNHNY, CDR2 SVGAGI (reference sequence). The CDR3 region is CASSRDTLMHF. In nucleotides, the CDR3 is TGTGCCAGCAGCCGGGACACCTTGATGCATTTT.

This clone was seen just once. The rearrangement uses TRBV12-5 and TRBJ1-1; 10 positions agree with TRBD1. V gave up 6 bases and J gave up 0 bases; unmatched junction bases: 4. CDR3 length: 15 residues. The germline CDR1 and CDR2 sequences are LGHNT and FRNRAP. The CDR3 reads CASGPGQGLNTEAFF. CDR3 DNA sequence: TGTGCTAGTGGCCCGGGACAGGGGCTGAACACTGAAGCTTTCTTT. The whole variable domain, filled in from reference TRBV12-5 and TRBJ1-1, reads DARVTQTPRHKVTEMGQEVTMRCQPILGHNTVFWYRQTMMQGLELLAYFRNRAPLDDSGMPKDRFSAEMPDATLATLKIQPSEPRDSAVYFCASGPGQGLNTEAFFGQGTRLTVV.

The chain recombines TRBV5-1 with TRBJ1-2; D ambiguous. Per the germline V gene, CDR1 is SGHRS and CDR2 is YFSETQ. The V and J ends lost 0 bases and 4 bases respectively, with 10 bases between them. The CDR3 consists of 14 residues. For the CDR3, the DNA is TGCGCCAGCAGCTTGGGGTTAGGAGGCTATGGCTACACCTTC. This translates into CASSLGLGGYGYTF.

This sequence joins TRBV13 and TRBJ1-2; D uncertain. V lost 1 base to trimming and J lost 4 bases, with 4 bases between them. The CDR3 sequence is 12 residues long. Germline CDR1 PRHDT, CDR2 FYEKMQ (reference sequence). CDR3 residues: CASSLEAYGYTF. In DNA, the CDR3 is TGTGCCAGCAGCTTAGAGGCCTATGGCTACACCTTC.

The DNA of the CDR3 is TGTGCCAGCAGCTTTTTAGACGGGACTAGTTTTATAGAGACCCAGTACTTC. Translated: CASSFLDGTSFIETQYF. The chain joins TRBV5-6 to TRBJ2-5, with TRBD2 identical over 8 bases. Germline CDR1 reads SGHDT; CDR2 reads YYEEEE. The junction had 13 bases not matched to a gene; V was cut back by 2 bases and J by 4 bases. The CDR3 extends over 17 amino acids.

The rearrangement joins TRBV7-2 to TRBJ2-7; D assignment may be TRBD1 or TRBD2 (5 bases each). The ends were cut back, 0 bases at V and 3 bases at J, with 12 bases in the middle. Germline loops: CDR1 SGHTA, CDR2 FQGNSA. The CDR3 spans 15 residues. CDR3 amino acids: CASSLAGTQLYEQYF. In DNA form, the CDR3 reads TGTGCCAGCAGCTTAGCAGGGACGCAACTCTACGAGCAGTACTTC.

The CDR3 here is CASSLAVPGETQYF. DNA of the CDR3: TGTGCCAGCAGCTTGGCCGTCCCCGGAGAGACCCAGTACTTC. J is TRBJ2-5 and V is TRBV5-4; D gene uncertain. This CDR3 contains 14 residues. Between the trimmed V and J ends, which lost 0 bases and 4 bases, there was a span of 10 bases. CDR1 is SGHNT, CDR2 YYREEE, per germline (reference sequence). The full variable domain, with the rest looked up from reference TRBV5-4 and TRBJ2-5, is ETGVTQSPTHLIKTRGQQVTLRCSSQSGHNTVSWYQQALGQGPQFIFQYYREEENGRGNFPPRFSGLQFPNYSSELNVNALELDDSALYLCASSLAVPGETQYFGPGTRLLVL.

The rearrangement links TRBV19 to TRBJ1-1; 8 bases map to TRBD1. The CDR3 length is 14 residues. The germline V gene encodes CDR1 LNHDA and CDR2 SQIVND (reference sequence). The junction had 8 bases not matched to a gene; V was cut back by 5 bases and J by 6 bases. The CDR3 reads CASSADRGKAEAFF. DNA of the CDR3: TGTGCCAGTAGTGCCGACAGGGGCAAGGCTGAAGCTTTCTTT.

The CDR3 here is CASRTGGNYGYTF. CDR3 sequence (DNA): TGTGCCAGCAGGACAGGTGGGAACTATGGCTACACCTTC. V is TRBV6-6 and J is TRBJ1-2, with D perhaps TRBD1 (6 bases). Germline CDR1 is MNHNY and CDR2 is SVGAGI (reference sequence). CDR3 size: 13 residues. The V and J ends lost 6 bases and 2 bases respectively, with 10 bases between them.